The present entry profiles one T cell receptor beta chain with its context. Its antigen is not known. This specimen belongs to a study of T cell repertoires in cytomegalovirus infection. Study-level information: Indicated by public TCR beta signatures were CMV infection and matching HLA type.

The CDR3 covers 14 residues. With 3 bases removed from V and 5 bases from J, the gap between germline ends came to 11 bases. Germline values: CDR1 SEHNR, CDR2 FQNEAQ (reference sequence). TCRdb passed the reads through MiXCR, listing each CDR3 protein once. The table has 650,000 to 850,000 distinct CDR3 sequences, 29% seen once. The study's findings and limits: HLA-C-restricted CMV clonotypes gave the most frequent clonotype in two of eight donors.

This chain connects TRBV7-9 to TRBJ2-1, with a tentative D call TRBD1 (6 bases). The clonotype comes from a human donor in good health (CMV status not recorded). Some clones in this sample may be carry-over from other donors' samples. The sequencing used cultured CD8+ T cells from PBMCs, collected from culture after CMV antigen stimulation. CDR3: CASSFPDSHNEQFF. The CDR3 bases are TGTGCCAGCAGCTTTCCGGACAGTCACAATGAGCAGTTCTTC.